The clone carrying this T cell receptor (beta chain) appeared once. What it recognizes is unknown. Trimming stripped 5 bases from V and 3 bases from J, with 10 bases between. Germline CDR1 reads SEHNR; CDR2 reads FQNEAQ (reference sequence). CDR3 size: 13 residues. This record belongs to a study of long-term antiretroviral therapy in people with HIV. Per donor, a minimum of one pre-ART and a minimum of two post-ART PBMC samples were available. Samples were assayed with immunoSEQ v3.0 at survey level. Repertoires were generated with immunoSEQ multiplex PCR, while TCRdb's copy carries only in-frame clones and drops some. Of 20,000 or so clones listed, over 70% are singletons. General study results and limits: Information pertaining to ART adherence, viral resistance or therapeutic modifications was not obtained. Repertoire composition at all time points was dominated by clones that had expanded before ART.

Sequencing was performed on unsorted PBMCs, taken 0.5 years before starting antiretroviral therapy. This receptor was obtained from a man between 18 and 35 years old with HIV. The chain recombines TRBV7-9 with TRBJ1-2; D is perhaps TRBD1 (5 bases). Written as DNA, the CDR3 is TGTGCCAGCAGCAAAGAGACAGACTATGGCTACACCTTC. This codes for CASSKETDYGYTF. The full variable domain, in which reference TRBV7-9 and TRBJ1-2 provide the parts outside the CDR3, is DTGVSQNPRHKITKRGQNVTFRCDPISEHNRLYWYRQTLGQGPEFLTYFQNEAQLEKSRLLSDRFSAERPKGSFSTLEIQRTEQGDSAMYLCASSKETDYGYTFGSGTRLTVV.